This passage covers 9 T cell receptor beta chains from one sample sequenced in a study of graft-versus-host responses after intestinal transplantation. Their recognized antigens are unknown. Profiled with immunoSEQ multiplex PCR; TCRdb holds only in-frame clones, not every one. Altogether about 110,000 clones are present, just under 95% being singletons, with the ten largest covering 1% to 1.5%. This specimen consisted of unstimulated CD8+ T cells sorted from spleen or lymph node cells, obtained before transplant. The receptors originated from a human donor who was the organ donor for an intestinal transplant.

This clone has a single count. The chain employs TRBV7-9 and TRBJ2-1; TRBD1 might be the D (6 bases). CDR1 is SEHNR, CDR2 FQNEAQ, per germline (reference sequence). V lost 0 bases and J 1 base, leaving 16 bases between the germline ends. The CDR3 spans 18 residues. CDR3 loop: CASSLAVGGLRSYNEQFF. The CDR3 coding sequence is TGTGCCAGCAGCTTAGCGGTTGGGGGCCTCAGATCCTACAATGAGCAGTTCTTC.

The J gene is TRBJ2-1, the V gene TRBV4-3; weak D call: TRBD1 (6 bases). The ends were cut back, 4 bases at V and 1 base at J, with 11 bases in the middle. The CDR3 extends over 15 amino acids. The germline CDR1 and CDR2 sequences are LGHNA and YSLEER. CDR3 bases: TGCGCCAGCAGCCGCTCAGGGGTTTCCTACAATGAGCAGTTCTTC. Its protein is CASSRSGVSYNEQFF.

J is TRBJ1-5 and V is TRBV25-1; 10 bases map to TRBD1. The CDR3 loop spans 15 amino acids. Germline values: CDR1 MGHDK, CDR2 SYGVNS. V trimming: 3 bases; J trimming: 5 bases; junction bases outside the gene matches: 4. CDR3 sequence: CASSDPGTGDQPQHF. Written as DNA, the CDR3 is TGTGCCAGCAGTGATCCCGGGACAGGGGATCAGCCCCAGCATTTT. Full variable domain (outside the CDR3, taken from reference TRBV25-1 and TRBJ1-5): EADIYQTPRYLVIGTGKKITLECSQTMGHDKMYWYQQDPGMELHLIHYSYGVNSTEKGDLSSESTVSRIRTEHFPLTLESARPSHTSQYLCASSDPGTGDQPQHFGDGTRLSIL.

V gene TRBV2 combines with J gene TRBJ2-7; TRBD2 agrees at 8 bases. This CDR3 region has 16 residues. The ends lost 2 bases at V and 3 bases at J; junction bases unmatched: 9. Germline V gives CDR1 SNHLY, CDR2 FYNNEI. CDR3 amino acids: CASSERRLAGVYEQYF. Written as DNA, the CDR3 is TGTGCCAGCAGTGAACGGAGGCTAGCGGGCGTCTACGAGCAGTACTTC.

The J gene is TRBJ2-7, the V gene TRBV13; a possible D gene is TRBD2 (6 bases). Trimming left V 5 bases short and J 2 bases short, with 16 bases between. Per the germline V gene, CDR1 is PRHDT and CDR2 is FYEKMQ (reference sequence). This CDR3 is built from 15 residues. CDR3 DNA sequence: TGTGCCAGCAGCGATCGACTAGTGGGGGCCTACGAGCAGTACTTC. Its translation is CASSDRLVGAYEQYF.

The chain employs TRBV25-1 and TRBJ1-4; D is perhaps TRBD1 (5 bases). V was cut by 1 base and J by 8 bases, with 14 bases left in between. The CDR3 length is 15 residues. CDR1 and CDR2 from the germline V gene are MGHDK and SYGVNS. The CDR3 bases are TGTGCCAGCAGTGAATCGTGGGGGGTGGGGGAAAAACTGTTTTTT. Translated, it gives CASSESWGVGEKLFF.

The chain carries TRBV4-1 and TRBJ2-7; 9 nucleotides match TRBD1. From germline, CDR1 is MGHRA and CDR2 YSYEKL. V lost 0 bases to trimming and J lost 2 bases; unmatched junction nucleotides: 2. This CDR3 is 15 amino acids long. The CDR3 DNA follows: TGCGCCAGCAGCCAAGAGGGGACAGGGACCTACGAGCAGTACTTC. Residues: CASSQEGTGTYEQYF.

As regards this clone: A junction end diverges from the germline sequence, so it may reflect a read error. The gene calls are TRBV5-5 and TRBJ2-1; D remains unclear. The CDR3 is 18 amino acids. Germline V lookup: CDR1 SGHKS, CDR2 YYEKEE (reference sequence). Written as DNA, the CDR3 is TGTGCCAGCAGCTTGGAGGAGTATGCGGCATTCTCCAACAATGAGCAGTTCTTC. This translates into CASSLEEYAAFSNNEQFF.

The chain uses TRBV27 and TRBJ2-1; a weak D match, TRBD1 (8 bases). Germline V lookup: CDR1 MNHEY, CDR2 SMNVEV (reference sequence). The length of the CDR3 is 13 residues. Trimming shortened V by 8 bases and J by 8 bases, and 16 bases separated the two germline ends. CDR3 in amino acids: CASLGQGGDEQFF. The CDR3 DNA sequence: TGTGCCAGCTTAGGACAGGGAGGGGATGAGCAGTTCTTC.